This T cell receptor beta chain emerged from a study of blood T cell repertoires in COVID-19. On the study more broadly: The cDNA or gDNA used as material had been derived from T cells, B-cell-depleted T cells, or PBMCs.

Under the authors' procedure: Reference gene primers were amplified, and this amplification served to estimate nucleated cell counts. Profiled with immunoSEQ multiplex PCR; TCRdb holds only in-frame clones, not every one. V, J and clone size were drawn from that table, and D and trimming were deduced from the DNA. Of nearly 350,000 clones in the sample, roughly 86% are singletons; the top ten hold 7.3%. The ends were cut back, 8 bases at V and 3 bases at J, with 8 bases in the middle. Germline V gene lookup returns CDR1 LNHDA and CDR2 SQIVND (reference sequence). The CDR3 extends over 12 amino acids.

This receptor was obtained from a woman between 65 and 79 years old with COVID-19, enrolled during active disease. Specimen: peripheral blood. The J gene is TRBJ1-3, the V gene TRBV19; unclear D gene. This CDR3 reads CASLSGGNTIYF. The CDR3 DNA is TGTGCCAGTTTAAGCGGTGGAAACACCATATATTTT.